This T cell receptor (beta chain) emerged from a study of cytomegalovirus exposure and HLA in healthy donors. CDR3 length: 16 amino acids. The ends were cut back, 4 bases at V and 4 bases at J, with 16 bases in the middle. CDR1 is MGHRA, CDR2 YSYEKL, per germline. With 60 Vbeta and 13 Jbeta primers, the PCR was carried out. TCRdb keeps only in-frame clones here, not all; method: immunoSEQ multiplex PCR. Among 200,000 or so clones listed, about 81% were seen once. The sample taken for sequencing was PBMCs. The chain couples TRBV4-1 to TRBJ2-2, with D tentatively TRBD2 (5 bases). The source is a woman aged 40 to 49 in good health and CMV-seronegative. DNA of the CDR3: TGCGCCAGCAGCCCCCCCCGGGGTTCGGGCACCGGGGAGCTGTTTTTT. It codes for CASSPPRGSGTGELFF.